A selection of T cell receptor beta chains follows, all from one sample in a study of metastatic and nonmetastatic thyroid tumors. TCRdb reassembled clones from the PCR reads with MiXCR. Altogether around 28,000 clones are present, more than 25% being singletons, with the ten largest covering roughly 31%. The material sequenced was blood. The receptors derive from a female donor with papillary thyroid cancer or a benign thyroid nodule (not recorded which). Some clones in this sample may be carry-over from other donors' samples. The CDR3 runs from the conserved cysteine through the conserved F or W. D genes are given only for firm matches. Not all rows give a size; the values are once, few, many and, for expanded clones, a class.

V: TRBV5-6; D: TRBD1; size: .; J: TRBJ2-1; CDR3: CASSSRTGIYEQFF; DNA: TGTGCCAGCAGCTCCCGGACAGGGATATATGAGCAGTTCTTC
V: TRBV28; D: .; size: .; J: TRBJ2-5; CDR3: CARVFQESHYF; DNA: TGTGCCAGAGTGTTCCAAGAGTCCCATTACTTC
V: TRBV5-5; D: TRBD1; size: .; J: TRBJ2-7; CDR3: CASSLGGTGLFYEQYF; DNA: TGTGCCAGCTCCCTGGGAGGGACAGGGTTGTTCTACGAGCAGTACTTC
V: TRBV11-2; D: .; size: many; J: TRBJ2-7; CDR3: CASSPPSYEQYF; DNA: TGTGCCAGCAGCCCACCCAGCTACGAGCAGTACTTC
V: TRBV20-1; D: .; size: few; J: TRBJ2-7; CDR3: CSAAYEQYF; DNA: TGCAGTGCTGCATACGAGCAGTACTTC
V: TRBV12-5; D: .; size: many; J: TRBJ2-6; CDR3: CASGLFPGANVLTF; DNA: TGTGCTAGTGGTTTGTTTCCTGGGGCCAACGTCCTGACTTTC
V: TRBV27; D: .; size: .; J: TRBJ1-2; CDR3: CASSQTTGPNHGYTF; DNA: TGTGCCAGCAGTCAGACCACCGGACCGAACCACGGCTACACCTTC
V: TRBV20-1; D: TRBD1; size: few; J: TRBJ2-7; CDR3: CSARDRVAYEQYF; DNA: TGCAGTGCTAGGGACAGGGTGGCCTACGAGCAGTACTTC
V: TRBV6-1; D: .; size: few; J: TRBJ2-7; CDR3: CASSDPAGPTYEQYF; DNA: TGTGCCAGCAGTGACCCAGCCGGGCCCACCTACGAGCAGTACTTC
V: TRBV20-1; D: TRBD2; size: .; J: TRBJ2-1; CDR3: CSARWAIAGGGDEQFF; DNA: TGCAGTGCTAGATGGGCTATAGCGGGAGGTGGGGATGAGCAGTTCTTC
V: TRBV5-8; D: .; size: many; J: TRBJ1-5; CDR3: CASSSDRLWGNQPQHF; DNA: TGTGCCAGCAGCTCCGACAGGCTATGGGGCAATCAGCCCCAGCATTTT
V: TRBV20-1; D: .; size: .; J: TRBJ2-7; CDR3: CSARDPEGLGSEQYF; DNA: TGCAGTGCTAGAGACCCCGAGGGTCTGGGGAGTGAGCAGTACTTC
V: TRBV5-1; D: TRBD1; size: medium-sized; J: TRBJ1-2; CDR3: CASSQTRDSSNYGYTF; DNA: TGCGCCAGCAGCCAAACCAGGGACAGCTCTAACTATGGCTACACCTTC
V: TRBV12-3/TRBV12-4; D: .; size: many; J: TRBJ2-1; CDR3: CASSLGTFGFF; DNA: TGTGCCAGCAGTTTAGGGACTTTCGGGTTCTTC
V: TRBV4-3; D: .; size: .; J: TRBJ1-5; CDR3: CASSQDIGPRQPQHF; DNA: TGCGCCAGCAGCCAAGACATTGGGCCGCGTCAGCCCCAGCATTTT
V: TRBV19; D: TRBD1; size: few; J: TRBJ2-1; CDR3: CASMGTVYNEQFF; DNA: TGTGCCAGTATGGGGACAGTCTACAATGAGCAGTTCTTC
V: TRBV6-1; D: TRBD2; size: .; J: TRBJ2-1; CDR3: CASSPGLAGGWVNEQFF; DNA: TGTGCCAGCAGCCCTGGACTAGCGGGAGGCTGGGTTAATGAGCAGTTCTTC
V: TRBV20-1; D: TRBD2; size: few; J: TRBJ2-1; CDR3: CSARGAGGPYNEQFF; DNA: TGCAGTGCTAGAGGAGCGGGGGGGCCCTACAATGAGCAGTTCTTC
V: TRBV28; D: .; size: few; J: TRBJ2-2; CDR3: CASSRRDFGELFF; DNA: TGTGCCAGCAGTCGACGGGATTTCGGGGAGCTGTTTTTT
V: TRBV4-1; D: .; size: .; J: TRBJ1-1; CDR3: CASSQDHGNTEAFF; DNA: TGCGCCAGCAGCCAAGATCACGGGAACACTGAAGCTTTCTTT